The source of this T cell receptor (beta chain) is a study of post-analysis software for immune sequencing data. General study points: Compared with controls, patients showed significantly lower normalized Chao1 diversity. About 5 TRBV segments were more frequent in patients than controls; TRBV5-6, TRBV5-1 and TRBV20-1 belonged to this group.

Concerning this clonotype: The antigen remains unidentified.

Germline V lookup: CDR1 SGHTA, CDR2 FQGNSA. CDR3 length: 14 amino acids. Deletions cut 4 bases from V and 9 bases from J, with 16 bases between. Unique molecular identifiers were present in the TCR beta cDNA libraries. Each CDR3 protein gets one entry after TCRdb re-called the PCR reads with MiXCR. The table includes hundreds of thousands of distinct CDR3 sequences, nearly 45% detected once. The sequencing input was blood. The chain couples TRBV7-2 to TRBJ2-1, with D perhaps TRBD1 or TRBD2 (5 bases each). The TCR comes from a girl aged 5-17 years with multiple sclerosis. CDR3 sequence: CASSSRVLGVEQFF. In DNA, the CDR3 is TGTGCCAGCAGCTCTAGGGTACTAGGGGTTGAGCAGTTCTTC.